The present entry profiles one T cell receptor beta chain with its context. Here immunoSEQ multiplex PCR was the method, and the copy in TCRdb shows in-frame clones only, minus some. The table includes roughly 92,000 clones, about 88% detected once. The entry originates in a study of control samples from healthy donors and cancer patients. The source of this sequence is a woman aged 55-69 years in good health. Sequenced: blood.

The CDR3 loop is CASIVGGETKETQYF. CDR3 in DNA: TGTGCCAGCATCGTGGGGGGCGAGACAAAAGAGACCCAGTACTTC. The rearrangement uses TRBV28 and TRBJ2-5; D possibly matches TRBD1 or TRBD2 (6 bases each). The CDR3 runs to 15 residues. Trimming stripped 7 bases from V and 3 bases from J, with 18 bases between. CDR1 is MDHEN, CDR2 SYDVKM, per germline.